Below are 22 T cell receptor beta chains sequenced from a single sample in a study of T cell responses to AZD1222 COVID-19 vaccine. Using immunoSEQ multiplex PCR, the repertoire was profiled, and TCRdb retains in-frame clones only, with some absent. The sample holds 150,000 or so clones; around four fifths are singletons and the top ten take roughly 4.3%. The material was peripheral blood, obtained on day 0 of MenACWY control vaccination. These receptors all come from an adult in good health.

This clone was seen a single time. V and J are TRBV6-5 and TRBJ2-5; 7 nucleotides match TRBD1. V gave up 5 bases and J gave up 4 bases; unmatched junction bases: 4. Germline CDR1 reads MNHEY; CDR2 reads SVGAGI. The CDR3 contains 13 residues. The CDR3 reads CASSKRQGETQYF. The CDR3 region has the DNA TGTGCCAGCAGTAAGAGACAGGGAGAGACCCAGTACTTC.

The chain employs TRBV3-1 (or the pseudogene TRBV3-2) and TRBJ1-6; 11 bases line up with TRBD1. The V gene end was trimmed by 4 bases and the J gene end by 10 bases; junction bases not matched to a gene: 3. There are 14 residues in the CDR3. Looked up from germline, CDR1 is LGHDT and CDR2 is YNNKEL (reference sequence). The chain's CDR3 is CASSLDRGQSPLHF. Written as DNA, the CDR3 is TGTGCCAGCAGCCTGGACAGGGGGCAATCACCCCTCCACTTT.

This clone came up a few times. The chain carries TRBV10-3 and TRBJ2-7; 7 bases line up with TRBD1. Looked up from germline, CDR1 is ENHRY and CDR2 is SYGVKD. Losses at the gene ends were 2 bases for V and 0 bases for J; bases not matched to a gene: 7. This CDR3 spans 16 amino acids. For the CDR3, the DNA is TGTGCCATCAGTGAGCCCCGACAGGGCAGCTCCTACGAGCAGTACTTC. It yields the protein CAISEPRQGSSYEQYF.

The chain's CDR3 is CASSSGTGAGETQYF. The CDR3, as DNA: TGTGCCAGCAGCTCCGGGACAGGGGCCGGGGAGACCCAGTACTTC. This sequence joins TRBV7-3 and TRBJ2-5, with 10 positions matching TRBD1. After removal of 4 bases from V and 5 bases from J, the junction contained 7 bases not matched to a gene. The CDR3 has 15 residues. Germline V gene sequence: CDR1 SGHTA, CDR2 FQGTGA.

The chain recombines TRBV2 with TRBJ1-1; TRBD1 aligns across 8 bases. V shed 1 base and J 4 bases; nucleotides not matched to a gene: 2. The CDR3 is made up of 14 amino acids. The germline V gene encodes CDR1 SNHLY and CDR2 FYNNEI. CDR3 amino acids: CASSEETGVTEAFF. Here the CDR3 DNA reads TGTGCCAGCAGTGAAGAGACAGGGGTCACTGAAGCTTTCTTT.

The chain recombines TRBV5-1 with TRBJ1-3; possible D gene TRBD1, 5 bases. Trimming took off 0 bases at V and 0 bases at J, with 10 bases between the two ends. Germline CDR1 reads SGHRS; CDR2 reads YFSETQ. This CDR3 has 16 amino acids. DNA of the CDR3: TGCGCCAGCAGCTTGGTGCCGGGACTCTCTGGAAACACCATATATTTT. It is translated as CASSLVPGLSGNTIYF.

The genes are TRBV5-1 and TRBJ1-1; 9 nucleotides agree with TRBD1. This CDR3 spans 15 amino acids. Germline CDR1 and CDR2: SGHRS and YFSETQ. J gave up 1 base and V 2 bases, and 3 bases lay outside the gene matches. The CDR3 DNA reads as TGCGCCAGCAGCTTCGGACAGGGGACGAACACTGAAGCTTTCTTT. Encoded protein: CASSFGQGTNTEAFF.

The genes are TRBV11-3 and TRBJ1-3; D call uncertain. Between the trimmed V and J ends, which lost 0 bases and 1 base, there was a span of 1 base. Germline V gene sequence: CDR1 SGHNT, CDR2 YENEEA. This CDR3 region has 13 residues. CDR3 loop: CASSLDSGNTIYF. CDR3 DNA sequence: TGTGCCAGCAGCTTAGATTCTGGAAACACCATATATTTT.

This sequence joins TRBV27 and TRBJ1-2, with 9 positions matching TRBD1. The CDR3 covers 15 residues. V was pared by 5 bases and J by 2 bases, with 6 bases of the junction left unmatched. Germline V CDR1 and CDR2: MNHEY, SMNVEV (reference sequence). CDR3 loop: CASSHTGGANYGYTF. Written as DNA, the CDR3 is TGTGCCAGCAGTCATACAGGGGGCGCAAACTATGGCTACACCTTC.

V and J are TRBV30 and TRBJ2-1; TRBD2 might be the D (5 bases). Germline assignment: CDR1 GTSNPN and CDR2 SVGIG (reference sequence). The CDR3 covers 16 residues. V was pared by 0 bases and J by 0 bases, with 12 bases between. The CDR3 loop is CAWSVSGLNSYNEQFF. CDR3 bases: TGTGCCTGGAGTGTATCTGGACTCAACTCCTACAATGAGCAGTTCTTC. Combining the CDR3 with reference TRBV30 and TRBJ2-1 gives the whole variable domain SQTIHQWPATLVQPVGSPLSLECTVEGTSNPNLYWYRQAAGRGLQLLFYSVGIGQISSEVPQNLSASRPQDRQFILSSKKLLLSDSGFYLCAWSVSGLNSYNEQFFGPGTRLTVL.

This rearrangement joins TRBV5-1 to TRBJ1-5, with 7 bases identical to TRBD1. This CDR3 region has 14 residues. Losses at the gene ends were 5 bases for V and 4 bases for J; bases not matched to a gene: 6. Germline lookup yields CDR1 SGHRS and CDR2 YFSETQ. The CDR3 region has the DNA TGCGCCAGCAGTGAAGGGACAGAGAATCAGCCCCAGCATTTT. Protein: CASSEGTENQPQHF.

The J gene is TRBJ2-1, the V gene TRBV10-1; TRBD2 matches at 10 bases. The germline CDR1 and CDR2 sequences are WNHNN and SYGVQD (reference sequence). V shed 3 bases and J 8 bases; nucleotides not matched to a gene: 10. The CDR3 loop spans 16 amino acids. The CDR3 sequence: CASSEQRGGQIDEQFF. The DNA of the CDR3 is TGCGCCAGCAGTGAACAGCGGGGGGGCCAAATTGATGAGCAGTTCTTC.

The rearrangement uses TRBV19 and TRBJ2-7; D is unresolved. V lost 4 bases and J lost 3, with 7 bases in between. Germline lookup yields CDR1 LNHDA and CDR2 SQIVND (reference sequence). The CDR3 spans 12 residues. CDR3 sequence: CASSKHSYEQYV. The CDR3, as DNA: TGTGCCAGTAGTAAGCACAGCTACGAGCAGTACGTC.

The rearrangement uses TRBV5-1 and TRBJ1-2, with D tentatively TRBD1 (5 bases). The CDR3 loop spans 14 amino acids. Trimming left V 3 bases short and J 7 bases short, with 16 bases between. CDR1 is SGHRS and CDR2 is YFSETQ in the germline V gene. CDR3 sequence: CASSSIGGTGGYTF. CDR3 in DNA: TGCGCCAGCAGCTCCATCGGAGGGACGGGTGGCTACACCTTC.

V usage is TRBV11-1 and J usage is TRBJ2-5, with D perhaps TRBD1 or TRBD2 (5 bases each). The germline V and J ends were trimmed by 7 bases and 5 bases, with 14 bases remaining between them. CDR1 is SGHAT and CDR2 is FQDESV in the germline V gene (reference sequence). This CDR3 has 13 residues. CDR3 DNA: TGTGCCAGCAAACCGAGGGGTGCGGAGACCCAGTACTTC. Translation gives CASKPRGAETQYF.

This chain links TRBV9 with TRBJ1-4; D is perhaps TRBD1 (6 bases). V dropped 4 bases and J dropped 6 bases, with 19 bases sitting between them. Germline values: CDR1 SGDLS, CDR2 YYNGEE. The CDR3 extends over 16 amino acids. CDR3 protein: CASSPHGGGLDEKLFF. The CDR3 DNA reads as TGTGCCAGCAGCCCGCACGGGGGGGGGCTGGATGAAAAACTGTTTTTT.

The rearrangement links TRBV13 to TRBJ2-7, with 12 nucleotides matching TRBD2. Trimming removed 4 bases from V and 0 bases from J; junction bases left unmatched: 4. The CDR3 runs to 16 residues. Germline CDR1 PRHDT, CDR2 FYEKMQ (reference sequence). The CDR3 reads CASSWRTSGDSYEQYF. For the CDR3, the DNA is TGTGCCAGCAGCTGGAGGACTAGCGGGGACTCCTACGAGCAGTACTTC.

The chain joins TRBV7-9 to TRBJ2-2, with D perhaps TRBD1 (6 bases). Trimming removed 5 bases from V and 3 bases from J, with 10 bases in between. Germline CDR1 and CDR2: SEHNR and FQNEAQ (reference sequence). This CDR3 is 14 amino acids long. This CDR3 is CASSPTGYTGELFF. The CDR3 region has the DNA TGTGCCAGCAGCCCTACAGGGTACACCGGGGAGCTGTTTTTT.

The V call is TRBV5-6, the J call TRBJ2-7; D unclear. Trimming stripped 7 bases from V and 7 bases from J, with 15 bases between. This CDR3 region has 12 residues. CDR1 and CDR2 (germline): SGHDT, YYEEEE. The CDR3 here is CASGLKASEQYF. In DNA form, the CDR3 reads TGTGCCAGCGGTCTTAAGGCCTCAGAGCAGTACTTC.

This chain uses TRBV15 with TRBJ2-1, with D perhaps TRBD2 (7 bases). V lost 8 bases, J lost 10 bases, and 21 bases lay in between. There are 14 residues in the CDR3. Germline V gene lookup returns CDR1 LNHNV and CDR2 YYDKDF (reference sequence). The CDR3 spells CATERVSGEGEQFF. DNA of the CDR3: TGTGCCACCGAGCGGGTGTCAGGGGAGGGCGAGCAGTTCTTC.

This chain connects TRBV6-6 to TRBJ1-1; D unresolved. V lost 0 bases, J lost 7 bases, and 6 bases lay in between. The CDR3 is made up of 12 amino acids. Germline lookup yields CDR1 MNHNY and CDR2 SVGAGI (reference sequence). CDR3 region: CASSYSTIEAFF. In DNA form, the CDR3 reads TGTGCCAGCAGTTACTCGACAATTGAAGCTTTCTTT.

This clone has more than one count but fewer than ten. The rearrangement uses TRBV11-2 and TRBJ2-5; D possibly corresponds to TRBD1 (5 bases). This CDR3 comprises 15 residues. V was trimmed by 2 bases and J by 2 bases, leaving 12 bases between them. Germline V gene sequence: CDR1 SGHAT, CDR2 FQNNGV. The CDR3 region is CASSLTLTVQETQYF. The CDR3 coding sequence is TGTGCCAGCAGCTTAACCCTGACAGTTCAAGAGACCCAGTACTTC. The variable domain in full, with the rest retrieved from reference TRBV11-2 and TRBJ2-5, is EAGVAQSPRYKIIEKRQSVAFWCNPISGHATLYWYQQILGQGPKLLIQFQNNGVVDDSQLPKDRFSAERLKGVDSTLKIQPAKLEDSAVYLCASSLTLTVQETQYFGPGTRLLVL.